This TCR beta chain was captured in a study of Graves' ophthalmopathy and Graves' hyperthyroidism. Trimming left V 6 bases short and J 12 bases short, with 15 bases between. CDR1 and CDR2 from the germline V gene are MNHNY and SVGAGI (reference sequence). The CDR3 contains 13 residues. RNA transcripts provided the template for amplifying TCR beta CDR3 regions. Second-round multiplex PCR came after a first-round RT-PCR that employed HTBI primers. TCRdb processed the multiplex PCR reads anew with MiXCR; each CDR3 protein has one entry. The sample lists almost 750,000 distinct CDR3 sequences; approximately 40% were seen once.

Material: peripheral blood. This clonotype was sampled from an adult man with Graves' ophthalmopathy. V is TRBV6-6 and J is TRBJ1-6; possibly TRBD1 for D (5 bases). This CDR3 reads CASSAGGGLPLHF. DNA of the CDR3: TGTGCCAGCAGCGCGGGGGGTGGATTACCCCTCCACTTT.